The clone carrying this T cell receptor (beta chain) was found a few times. The CDR3 is 13 residues long. Trimming took 3 bases from V and 3 from J, leaving 8 bases between them. CDR1 SSHAT and CDR2 FNYEAQ come from the germline V gene (reference sequence). The time point: pre-sensitization, week 0. Regarding treatment: therapeutic diphenylcyclopropenone sensitization with weekly scalp DPC. The sample belongs to a study of human T cells and chemical hapten exposure. One entry per CDR3 protein, called by TCRdb with MiXCR from the RACE reads. Of roughly 380,000 distinct CDR3 sequences listed, 4.5% to 5.5% were seen once; the top ten hold 2% to 3%.

This receptor was identified in a woman aged 50 to 60 with alopecia areata. Some clones in this sample may be carry-over from other donors' samples. Specimen: whole blood, collected in connection with sensitization to the hapten diphenylcyclopropenone (DPC). V and J are TRBV7-7 and TRBJ2-5, with D perhaps TRBD1 (6 bases). CDR3 DNA: TGTGCCAGCAGCTTTAACAGGGAAGAGACCCAGTACTTC. Its translation: CASSFNREETQYF.